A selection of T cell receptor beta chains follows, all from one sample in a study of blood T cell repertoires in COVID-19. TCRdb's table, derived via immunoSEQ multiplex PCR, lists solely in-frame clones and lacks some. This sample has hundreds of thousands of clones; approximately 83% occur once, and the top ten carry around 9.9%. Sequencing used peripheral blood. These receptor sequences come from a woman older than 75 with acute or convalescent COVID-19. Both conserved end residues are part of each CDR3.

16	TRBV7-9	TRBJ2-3	CASSLRTEYIPDTQYF
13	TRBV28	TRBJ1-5	CASRAAEGQPQHF
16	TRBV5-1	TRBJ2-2	CASSLALAGNTGELFF
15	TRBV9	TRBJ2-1	CASSVDRGGYNEQFF
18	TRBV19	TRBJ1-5	CASSIGFPGIISNQPQHF
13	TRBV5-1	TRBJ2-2	CASSWDSHRELFF
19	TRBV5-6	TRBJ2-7	CASSLVLGGTGKGAGEQYF
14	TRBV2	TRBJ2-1	CASSEAGRVNEQFF
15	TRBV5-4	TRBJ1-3	CASSSKQGPGNTIYF
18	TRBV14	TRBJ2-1	CASSQDLGGVSSYNEQFF